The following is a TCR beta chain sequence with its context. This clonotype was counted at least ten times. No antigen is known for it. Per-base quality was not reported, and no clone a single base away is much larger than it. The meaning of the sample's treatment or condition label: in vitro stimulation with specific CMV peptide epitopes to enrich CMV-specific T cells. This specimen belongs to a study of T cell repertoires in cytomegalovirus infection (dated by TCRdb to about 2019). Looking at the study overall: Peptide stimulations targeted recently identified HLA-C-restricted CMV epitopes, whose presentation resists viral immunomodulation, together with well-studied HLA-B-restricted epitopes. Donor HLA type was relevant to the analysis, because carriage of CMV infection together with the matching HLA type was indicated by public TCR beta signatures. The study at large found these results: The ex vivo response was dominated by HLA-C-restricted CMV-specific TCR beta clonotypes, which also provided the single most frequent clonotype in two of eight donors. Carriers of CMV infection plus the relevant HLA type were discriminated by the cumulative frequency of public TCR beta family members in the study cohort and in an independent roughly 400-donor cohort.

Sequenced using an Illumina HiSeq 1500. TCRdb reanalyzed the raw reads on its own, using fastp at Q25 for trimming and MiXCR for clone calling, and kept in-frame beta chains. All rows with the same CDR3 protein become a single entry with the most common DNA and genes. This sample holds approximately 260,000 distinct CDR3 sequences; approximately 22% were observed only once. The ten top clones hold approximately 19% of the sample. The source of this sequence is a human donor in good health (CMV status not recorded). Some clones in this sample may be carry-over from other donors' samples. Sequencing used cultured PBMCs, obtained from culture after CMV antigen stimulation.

The CDR3 in this case is CASSFHGTQGNTIYF. At the DNA level, the sequence is TGTGCCAGCAGCTTCCACGGGACGCAAGGAAACACCATATATTTT. The chain links TRBV7-2 with TRBJ1-3, and perhaps TRBD1 as D gene, on 5 matching bases. V was cut back by 3 bases and J by 4 bases, leaving a gap of 13 bases between them. The CDR3 sequence holds 15 residues, the cysteine and phenylalanine included. CDR3 DNA is the only sequence kept; it has 45 bases, read in frame from the first base. For CDR1 and CDR2, the germline V gene lists SGHTA and FQGNSA.